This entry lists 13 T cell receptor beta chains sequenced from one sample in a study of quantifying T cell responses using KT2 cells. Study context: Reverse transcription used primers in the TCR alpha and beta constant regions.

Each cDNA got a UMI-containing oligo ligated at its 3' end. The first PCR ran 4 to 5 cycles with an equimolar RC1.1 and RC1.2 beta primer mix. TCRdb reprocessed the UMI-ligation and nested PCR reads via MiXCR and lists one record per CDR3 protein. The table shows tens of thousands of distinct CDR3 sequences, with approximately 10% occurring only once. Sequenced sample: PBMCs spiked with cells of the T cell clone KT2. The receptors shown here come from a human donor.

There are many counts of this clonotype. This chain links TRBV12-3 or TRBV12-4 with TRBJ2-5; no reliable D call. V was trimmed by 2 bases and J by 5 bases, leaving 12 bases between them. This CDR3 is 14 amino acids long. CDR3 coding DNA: TGTGCCAGCAGTTTAAGGCCACAGTGGGAGACCCAGTACTTC. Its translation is CASSLRPQWETQYF.

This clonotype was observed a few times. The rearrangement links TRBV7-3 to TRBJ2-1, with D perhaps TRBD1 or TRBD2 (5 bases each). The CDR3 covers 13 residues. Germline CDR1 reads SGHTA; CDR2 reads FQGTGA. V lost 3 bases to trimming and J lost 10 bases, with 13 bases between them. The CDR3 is CASSLGRLREQFF. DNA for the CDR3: TGTGCCAGCAGCTTGGGACGGCTGCGGGAGCAGTTCTTC.

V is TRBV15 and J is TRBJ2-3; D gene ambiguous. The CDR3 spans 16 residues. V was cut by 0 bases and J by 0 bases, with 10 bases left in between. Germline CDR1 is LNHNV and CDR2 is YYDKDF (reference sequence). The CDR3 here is CATSRDNQPSTDTQYF. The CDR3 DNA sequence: TGTGCCACCAGCAGAGATAACCAGCCTAGCACAGATACGCAGTATTTT.

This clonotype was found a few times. The CDR3 here is CASSSSGYEQFF. The CDR3 DNA reads TGTGCCAGCAGCTCATCGGGGTATGAGCAGTTCTTC. The V gene is TRBV7-9, the J gene TRBJ2-1; possibly TRBD2 for D (5 bases). The CDR3 length is 12 residues. Trimming stripped 4 bases from V and 8 bases from J, with 9 bases between. Germline-derived CDR1 and CDR2 are SEHNR and FQNEAQ (reference sequence).

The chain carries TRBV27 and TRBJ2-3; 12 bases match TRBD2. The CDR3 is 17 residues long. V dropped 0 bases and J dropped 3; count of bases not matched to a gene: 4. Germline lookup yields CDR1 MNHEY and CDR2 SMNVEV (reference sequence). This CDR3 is CASSLSPGLAGTDTQYF. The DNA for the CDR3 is TGTGCCAGCAGTTTATCCCCCGGACTAGCGGGAACAGATACGCAGTATTTT.

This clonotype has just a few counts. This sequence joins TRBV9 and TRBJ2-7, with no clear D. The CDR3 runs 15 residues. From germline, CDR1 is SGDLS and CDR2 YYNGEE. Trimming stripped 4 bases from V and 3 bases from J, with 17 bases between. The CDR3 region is CASSPTGSANYEQYF. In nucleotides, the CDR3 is TGTGCCAGCAGCCCAACCGGGTCCGCGAACTACGAGCAGTACTTC.

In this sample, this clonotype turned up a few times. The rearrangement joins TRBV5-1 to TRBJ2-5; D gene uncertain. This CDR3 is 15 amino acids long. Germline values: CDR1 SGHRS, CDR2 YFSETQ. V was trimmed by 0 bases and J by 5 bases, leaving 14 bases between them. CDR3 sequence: CASSLAHTSSETQYF. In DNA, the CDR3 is TGCGCCAGCAGCTTGGCCCATACTTCTAGTGAGACCCAGTACTTC.

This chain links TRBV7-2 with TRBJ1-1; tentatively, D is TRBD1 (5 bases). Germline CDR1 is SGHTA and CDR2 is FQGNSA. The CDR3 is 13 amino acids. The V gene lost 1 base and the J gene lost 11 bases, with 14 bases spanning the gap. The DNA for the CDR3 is TGTGCCAGCAGCTTAGAGGGGTCTAGAGGGGCTTTCTTT. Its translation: CASSLEGSRGAFF.

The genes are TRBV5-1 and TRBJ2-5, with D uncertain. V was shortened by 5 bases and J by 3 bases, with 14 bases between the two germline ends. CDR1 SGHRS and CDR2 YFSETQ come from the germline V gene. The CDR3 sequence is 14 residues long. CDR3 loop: CASSRLGREETQYF. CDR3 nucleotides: TGCGCCAGCAGTCGGTTGGGCAGAGAAGAGACCCAGTACTTC.

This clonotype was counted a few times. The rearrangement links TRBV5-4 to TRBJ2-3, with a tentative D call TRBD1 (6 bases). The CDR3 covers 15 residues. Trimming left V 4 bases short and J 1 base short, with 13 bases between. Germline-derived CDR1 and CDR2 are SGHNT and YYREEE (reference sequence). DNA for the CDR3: TGTGCCAGCAGCCTACCGGGACATCGCACAGATACGCAGTATTTT. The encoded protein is CASSLPGHRTDTQYF.

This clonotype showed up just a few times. This CDR3 reads CASTGGTGGSYEQYF. The CDR3 DNA is TGTGCCAGCACCGGGGGGACAGGGGGCTCCTACGAGCAGTACTTC. V is TRBV12-3 or TRBV12-4 and J is TRBJ2-7; 11 bases align to TRBD1. CDR3 length equals 15 residues. V shed 7 bases and J 0 bases; nucleotides not matched to a gene: 5.

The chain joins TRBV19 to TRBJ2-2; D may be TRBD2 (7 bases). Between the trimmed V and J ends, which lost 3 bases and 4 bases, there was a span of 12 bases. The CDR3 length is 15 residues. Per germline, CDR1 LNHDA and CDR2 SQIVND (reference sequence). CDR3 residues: CASSIRGAPTGELFF. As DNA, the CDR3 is TGTGCCAGTAGTATCCGGGGGGCGCCCACCGGGGAGCTGTTTTTT.

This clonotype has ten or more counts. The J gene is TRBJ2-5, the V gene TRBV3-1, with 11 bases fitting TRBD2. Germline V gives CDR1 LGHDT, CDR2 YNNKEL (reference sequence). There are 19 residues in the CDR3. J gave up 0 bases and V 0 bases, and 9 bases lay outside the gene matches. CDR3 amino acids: CASSQESGTSGPYQETQYF. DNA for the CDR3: TGTGCCAGCAGCCAAGAGAGTGGGACTAGCGGCCCGTACCAAGAGACCCAGTACTTC.